This is a list of T cell receptor beta chains from one sample in a study of blood T cell repertoires in COVID-19. The method was immunoSEQ multiplex PCR; TCRdb's version includes in-frame clones alone and lacks a portion of them. The repertoire includes over 200,000 clones, about 79% of them detected once, and approximately 2% sits in the top ten. Sequencing was carried out using peripheral blood. The receptors originated from a man in his forties who had recovered from COVID-19. CDR3s include the opening cysteine and the closing phenylalanine or tryptophan. D genes are given only for firm matches. Clone size is stated in some rows and not others, as once, few, many or a class when expanded.

D	J	size	V	CDR3	DNA
.	TRBJ2-4	.	TRBV7-2	CASSPPSTPIQYF	TGTGCCAGCAGCCCGCCAAGTACTCCCATTCAGTACTTC
.	TRBJ1-1	.	TRBV9	CASSVGLGATEAFF	TGTGCCAGCAGCGTAGGGCTGGGGGCCACTGAAGCTTTCTTT
.	TRBJ2-7	.	TRBV19	CASSLRDGYEQYF	TGTGCCAGTAGTCTCAGGGATGGGTACGAGCAGTACTTC
TRBD2	TRBJ2-7	.	TRBV24-1	CATSWYASGETPEIYEQYF	TGTGCCACCAGTTGGTATGCTAGCGGGGAAACACCGGAGATTTACGAGCAGTACTTC
TRBD1	TRBJ1-4	.	TRBV6-4	CASSGTGAGRVTNEKLFF	TGTGCCAGCAGTGGGACAGGGGCTGGGAGGGTAACTAATGAAAAACTGTTTTTT
.	TRBJ1-2	.	TRBV2	CASSVGVGYGYTF	TGTGCCAGCAGTGTCGGGGTCGGCTATGGCTACACCTTC
TRBD2	TRBJ2-5	once	TRBV11-3	CASSPPGLAGQETQYF	TGTGCCAGCAGTCCCCCGGGGCTAGCGGGCCAAGAGACCCAGTACTTC
TRBD2	TRBJ2-5	.	TRBV6-5	CASSYSASGGLETQYF	TGTGCCAGCAGTTACTCGGCTAGCGGGGGTCTGGAGACCCAGTACTTC
.	TRBJ1-5	few	TRBV10-3	CASGGGAGQPQHF	TGTGCCAGCGGTGGGGGGGCAGGTCAGCCCCAGCATTTT
TRBD1	TRBJ1-3	.	TRBV15	CATSSGTGGSGNTIYF	TGTGCCACCAGCAGCGGGACAGGGGGATCAGGAAACACCATATATTTT
.	TRBJ1-1	.	TRBV30	CAWDLGTRDTEAFF	TGTGCCTGGGATCTGGGGACAAGGGACACTGAAGCTTTCTTT
TRBD2	TRBJ2-7	.	TRBV7-2	CASSLASGGTSYEQYF	TGTGCCAGCAGCTTAGCTAGCGGGGGGACCTCCTACGAGCAGTACTTC
.	TRBJ2-1	.	TRBV5-4	CASSSGGNNEQFF	TGTGCCAGCAGTTCTGGGGGGAACAATGAGCAGTTCTTC
.	TRBJ2-1	.	TRBV11-3	CASSLDRLSNEQFF	TGTGCCAGCAGCTTAGACAGGCTCAGCAATGAGCAGTTCTTC
.	TRBJ1-2	.	TRBV29-1	CSVATAWGYTF	TGCAGCGTTGCTACCGCCTGGGGCTACACCTTC
.	TRBJ1-2	.	TRBV28	CASSWGHVGSF	TGTGCCAGCAGTTGGGGCCATGTTGGTTCCTTC
.	TRBJ2-7	.	TRBV5-1	CASSPGTAGLNEQYF	TGCGCCAGCAGCCCCGGGACAGCGGGTCTCAACGAGCAGTACTTC
.	TRBJ1-2	.	TRBV18	CASSPTGWDGYTF	TGTGCCAGCTCACCAACAGGTTGGGATGGCTACACCTTC
TRBD1	TRBJ2-6	.	TRBV5-1	CASSQGAFSGANVLTF	TGCGCCAGCAGCCAGGGGGCCTTCTCTGGGGCCAACGTCCTGACTTTC
TRBD1	TRBJ2-2	.	TRBV7-2	CASSSRQGQRQFF	TGTGCCAGCAGCTCAAGACAGGGACAGCGGCAGTTTTTT
.	TRBJ1-2	.	TRBV3-1/TRBV3-2	CASSQTKTGPNYGYTF	TGTGCCAGCAGCCAGACCAAGACAGGACCAAACTATGGCTACACCTTC
.	TRBJ1-1	.	TRBV12-5	CASGQNTEAFF	TGTGCTAGTGGCCAGAACACTGAAGCTTTCTTT
TRBD1	TRBJ2-7	.	TRBV7-2	CASSLLGTGIGEQYF	TGTGCCAGCAGCTTGCTAGGGACAGGGATTGGCGAGCAGTACTTC
TRBD1	TRBJ1-2	once	TRBV30	CAWSATGNYGYTF	TGTGCCTGGAGTGCGACAGGGAACTATGGCTACACCTTC
.	TRBJ1-1	.	TRBV6-5	CASSLDSPNTEAFF	TGTGCCAGCAGTTTGGACAGCCCGAACACTGAAGCTTTCTTT
.	TRBJ1-5	.	TRBV11-2	CASSLGRGGQPQHF	TGTGCCAGCAGCTTAGGCCGGGGGGGTCAGCCCCAGCATTTT
.	TRBJ2-5	.	TRBV7-2	CASSPEGLGETQYF	TGTGCCAGCAGCCCGGAGGGCCTCGGAGAGACCCAGTACTTC
TRBD1	TRBJ2-7	.	TRBV11-2	CASSLDLAGGTYEQYF	TGTGCCAGCAGCTTAGATTTGGCAGGGGGCACCTACGAGCAGTACTTC
.	TRBJ1-1	.	TRBV21-1	CASSPPTGASGGQGKFGTEAFF	TGTGCCAGCAGCCCTCCAACGGGGGCATCAGGGGGACAGGGCAAATTTGGCACTGAAGCTTTCTTT
TRBD1	TRBJ1-2	.	TRBV9	CASSSPRGRRYGYTF	TGTGCCAGCAGCTCACCCAGGGGGCGTAGGTACGGCTACACCTTC
.	TRBJ2-3	.	TRBV4-1	CASRQGSDTQYF	TGCGCCAGCAGACAGGGATCAGATACGCAGTATTTT
.	TRBJ1-5	.	TRBV4-1	CASSQVLYGALQPQHF	TGCGCCAGCAGCCAAGTCCTCTATGGTGCGCTCCAGCCCCAGCATTTT
TRBD2	TRBJ2-1	.	TRBV3-1/TRBV3-2	CASSQAGGPSNEQFF	TGTGCCAGCAGCCAAGCGGGAGGGCCTAGCAATGAGCAGTTCTTC
.	TRBJ1-2	.	TRBV18	CASSHRSIDRNYGYTF	TGTGCCAGCTCACATCGGAGCATCGACAGAAACTATGGCTACACCTTC
TRBD2	TRBJ2-7	.	TRBV11-2	CASTRGGEEQYF	TGTGCCAGCACCCGGGGGGGGGAAGAGCAGTACTTC
.	TRBJ1-5	.	TRBV19	CASTPELQGPGGQPQHF	TGTGCCAGTACCCCTGAATTACAGGGCCCCGGTGGCCAGCCCCAGCATTTT